This TCR beta chain was sequenced in a study of type 1 regulatory T cells. The V and J ends lost 3 bases and 5 bases respectively, with 10 bases between them. CDR3 length: 12 residues. Germline CDR1 SQVTM, CDR2 ANQGSEA. This clonotype was counted between two and nine times. The antigen is unknown. TCRdb reanalysed the reads using MiXCR and keeps one entry per CDR3 protein. The profile shows about 24,000 distinct CDR3 sequences, around 70% of them singletons. What was sequenced was cultured T cells, either the whole culture or a sorted T cell fraction (not recorded which). Subset in this sample: Tr1-enriched cell product generated in vitro against host alloantigens. The clonotype was recovered from a human donor in good health. This chain uses TRBV29-1 with TRBJ1-1, with D hard to call. DNA of the CDR3: TGCAGCGTTGAGAGGAGCGGGACTGAAGCTTTCTTT. Protein sequence: CSVERSGTEAFF.